The rows below give T cell receptor beta chains drawn from one sample of a study of T cells in narcolepsy. Using immunoSEQ multiplex PCR, the repertoire was profiled, and TCRdb retains in-frame clones only, with some absent. The repertoire holds 25,000 to 30,000 clones, with more than 70% as singletons. Sequenced sample: memory (CD45RA-) CD4+ T cells from blood. Receptors were obtained from a human donor in good health. The CDR3 runs from the conserved cysteine through the conserved F or W. The order of the fields is clone size, D gene, V gene, J gene, CDR3 DNA, CDR3 protein. The D gene is left open where the match is weak. Clone size is given for some rows only: seen once, a few or many times, or a class if the clone is expanded.

NA	NA	TRBV7-9	TRBJ1-4	TGTGCCAGCAGCTTAACAGGGTCTAATGAAAAACTGTTTTTT	CASSLTGSNEKLFF
NA	TRBD1	TRBV2	TRBJ1-2	TGTGCCAGCAGTGATACCCGCGGCACAGGGGGCTATGGCTACACCTTC	CASSDTRGTGGYGYTF
NA	TRBD1	TRBV27	TRBJ1-6	TGTGCCAGCAGTCTTTACACAGGGGGCGCGGTGAGCTCACCCCTCCACTTT	CASSLYTGGAVSSPLHF
NA	NA	TRBV4-2	TRBJ1-2	TGTGCCAGCAGCCAAGATCCTGGGGGGGGCAGAAACTATGGCTACACCTTC	CASSQDPGGGRNYGYTF
NA	NA	TRBV7-9	TRBJ2-1	TGTGCCAGCAGCTTAGGATCGGGGACCTACAATGAGCAGTTCTTC	CASSLGSGTYNEQFF
few	NA	TRBV10-3	TRBJ1-6	TGTGCCATCAGTGAGGGGAGCGGGGGTAATTCACCCCTCCACTTT	CAISEGSGGNSPLHF
NA	NA	TRBV5-4	TRBJ1-1	TGTGCCAGCAGCTTGGACCCTGCGGCTGAAGCTTTCTTT	CASSLDPAAEAFF
NA	NA	TRBV5-4	TRBJ2-1	TGTGCCAGCAGCTCGGGCGGGACTGACGCGTACAATGAGCAGTTCTTC	CASSSGGTDAYNEQFF
NA	TRBD1	TRBV28	TRBJ1-2	TGTGCCAGCATAAGGACAGGGAATGGCTACACCTTC	CASIRTGNGYTF
once	TRBD2	TRBV4-3	TRBJ2-7	TGCGCCAGCAGCCAAGGGACTAGCGAAACCTACGAGCAGTACTTC	CASSQGTSETYEQYF
NA	TRBD1	TRBV11-1	TRBJ1-2	TGTGCCAGCAGCTTTGGCCGGGACAGGGTCGATGGCTACACCTTC	CASSFGRDRVDGYTF
NA	NA	TRBV5-1	TRBJ1-2	TGCGCCAGCAGCTTGGCACTCCCCGGGGAAGGCTACACCTTC	CASSLALPGEGYTF
NA	NA	TRBV5-8	TRBJ2-7	TGTGCCAGCAGCTTGAGAGGGGGTGATCCCTACGAGCAGTACTTC	CASSLRGGDPYEQYF
NA	NA	TRBV7-2	TRBJ1-1	TGTGCCAGCAGCTTAGTTGGTGGTCCTGAAGCTTTCTTT	CASSLVGGPEAFF
NA	TRBD1	TRBV14	TRBJ1-6	TGTGCCAGCAGCCAATACCGGGACAGGCGAAAGAATTCACCCCTCCACTTT	CASSQYRDRRKNSPLHF
once	NA	TRBV2	TRBJ2-6	TGTGCCAGCAACCCCACAGGGACTGGGGCCAACGTCCTGACTTTC	CASNPTGTGANVLTF
NA	NA	TRBV5-1	TRBJ1-4	TGCGCCAGCAGTTCTGCAGGGCATCCTAATGAAAAACTGTTTTTT	CASSSAGHPNEKLFF
NA	TRBD1	TRBV5-5	TRBJ2-2	TGTGCCAGCAGCGTGGACAGGCTGTGGGAGCTGTTTTTT	CASSVDRLWELFF
NA	NA	TRBV6-1	TRBJ1-5	TGTGCCAGCGGGACGGGGTCGCCCCAGCATTTT	CASGTGSPQHF
once	NA	TRBV11-3	TRBJ1-1	TGTGCCAGCAGCCTCGGGGTAACGAACACTGAAGCTTTCTTT	CASSLGVTNTEAFF
NA	NA	TRBV28	TRBJ1-1	TGTGCCAGCAGTCTACCCTTAACGGGCGGCACTGAGGCTTTCTTT	CASSLPLTGGTEAFF
NA	NA	TRBV30	TRBJ1-3	TGTGCCTGGAGTGTAACCGAAGCTGGAAACACCATATATTTT	CAWSVTEAGNTIYF
NA	NA	TRBV30	TRBJ2-1	TGTGCCTGGAGTGTACAAAGCACTGAGCAGTTCTTC	CAWSVQSTEQFF
NA	NA	TRBV11-2	TRBJ2-1	TGTGCCAGCAGCCCACTAAAAGGTGCTAGCCGGCGGAATGAGCAGTTCTTC	CASSPLKGASRRNEQFF
NA	NA	TRBV7-8	TRBJ1-4	TGTGCCAGCAGCTTCTCTGGGGAAAAACTGTTTTTT	CASSFSGEKLFF
NA	NA	TRBV4-2	TRBJ1-1	TGTGCCAGCAGCCAAGGTTTAGAGAACACTGAAGCTTTCTTT	CASSQGLENTEAFF
NA	NA	TRBV18	TRBJ1-3	TGTGCCAGCTCACCACAAGGACAGACGGGAAACACCATATATTTT	CASSPQGQTGNTIYF
NA	NA	TRBV28	TRBJ2-1	TGTGCCAGCAGTTTAAACGTTGTGGTATGGTACAATGAGCAGTTCTTC	CASSLNVVVWYNEQFF
NA	TRBD2	TRBV2	TRBJ2-7	TGTGCCAGCAGTGTCGTAGCGGGAAGTTACGAGCAGTACTTC	CASSVVAGSYEQYF
NA	NA	TRBV11-2	TRBJ2-7	TGTGCCAGCAGCTTATCATCAGCTAGCTCCTACGAGCAGTACTTC	CASSLSSASSYEQYF
NA	NA	TRBV27	TRBJ1-5	TGTGCCAGCAGTTTATCGGGCAGGGTCGGGAATCAGCCCCAGCATTTT	CASSLSGRVGNQPQHF
NA	NA	TRBV6-1	TRBJ1-2	TGTGCCAGCAGTGAAGGCCCTAACTATGGCTACACCTTC	CASSEGPNYGYTF
NA	NA	TRBV9	TRBJ1-2	TGTGCCAGCGGGGGTGGCAGTACTAACTATGGCTACACCTTC	CASGGGSTNYGYTF
NA	NA	TRBV6-6	TRBJ1-5	TGTGCCAGCAGTCAAGGAAGCAATCAGCCCCAGCATTTT	CASSQGSNQPQHF
NA	NA	TRBV7-2	TRBJ2-1	TGTGCCAGCAGCTTGCGGAATGAGCAGTTCTTC	CASSLRNEQFF
NA	NA	TRBV28	TRBJ2-7	TGTGCCAGCAGTTCGTCCCGGACTCCCACCTACGAGCAGTACTTC	CASSSSRTPTYEQYF
NA	NA	TRBV29-1	TRBJ2-4	TGCAGTAGACAGCCAACATACGTTCTCAAAAACATTCAGTACTTC	CSRQPTYVLKNIQYF
NA	NA	TRBV19	TRBJ1-5	TGTGCCAGTAGCTTCAGGGCAGAGAGCAATCAGCCCCAGCATTTT	CASSFRAESNQPQHF
once	TRBD2	TRBV19	TRBJ2-1	TGTGCCAGTAGTCTCAGGGATCCTAGCGGGAGAGGTCTACACAATGAGCAGTTCTTC	CASSLRDPSGRGLHNEQFF
NA	NA	TRBV7-3	TRBJ2-1	TGTGCCAGCAGCTTAAACGGGGATAGCTCCTACAATGAGCAGTTCTTC	CASSLNGDSSYNEQFF
NA	NA	TRBV6-1	TRBJ2-7	TGTGCCAGCAGTGAAGGGGGCCTCCTATTCTACGAGCAGTACTTC	CASSEGGLLFYEQYF
NA	TRBD1	TRBV6-5	TRBJ1-2	TGTGCCAGCAGTTACGCTACAGGGGTGGGTGGCTACACCTTC	CASSYATGVGGYTF
NA	TRBD1	TRBV7-6	TRBJ1-2	TGTGCCAGCAGCCTACAGCCCGGACAGGCCACGAACTATGGCTACACCTTC	CASSLQPGQATNYGYTF
NA	NA	TRBV30	TRBJ1-5	TGTGCCTGGAGTGTAATCGGCCCTTGGGGCAATCAGCCCCAGCATTTT	CAWSVIGPWGNQPQHF
NA	TRBD1	TRBV19	TRBJ1-5	TGTGCCAGTCGACAGGGTAATGGTCAGCCCCAGCATTTT	CASRQGNGQPQHF
NA	TRBD1	TRBV2	TRBJ1-3	TGTGCCAGCAGTCTCGACAGGGGAGGAAACACCATATATTTT	CASSLDRGGNTIYF
NA	NA	TRBV27	TRBJ1-5	TGTGCCAGCAACGACCGGGGCCAAAATCAGCCCCAGCATTTT	CASNDRGQNQPQHF
NA	TRBD1	TRBV19	TRBJ1-1	TGTGCCAGTAGACCCGGGACAGGCACTGAAGCTTTCTTT	CASRPGTGTEAFF
NA	TRBD1	TRBV28	TRBJ2-7	TGTGCCAGCAGTTCCACCGGACAGGGAATGGACTACGAGCAGTACTTC	CASSSTGQGMDYEQYF
NA	NA	TRBV28	TRBJ1-5	TGTGCCAGCAGCGTCGGGGCTTTTAGCAATCAGCCCCAGCATTTT	CASSVGAFSNQPQHF
NA	TRBD2	TRBV25-1	TRBJ2-3	TGTGCCTCGGACACCGGACTAGCGGATACGCAGTATTTT	CASDTGLADTQYF
NA	NA	TRBV7-9	TRBJ1-3	TGTGCCAGCACAAGGACGGGCACCATATATTTT	CASTRTGTIYF
NA	TRBD2	TRBV30	TRBJ2-5	TGTGCCTGGGGATTTAGCGGGGGAGAGACCCAGTACTTC	CAWGFSGGETQYF
NA	TRBD2	TRBV6-5	TRBJ2-7	TGTGCCAGCAGTTACCGTGGACTAGCGGAACTCGAGCAGTACTTC	CASSYRGLAELEQYF
NA	NA	TRBV7-6	TRBJ1-1	TGTGCCAGCAGCCTCGTGGAGGGTCGTGAAGCTTTCTTT	CASSLVEGREAFF